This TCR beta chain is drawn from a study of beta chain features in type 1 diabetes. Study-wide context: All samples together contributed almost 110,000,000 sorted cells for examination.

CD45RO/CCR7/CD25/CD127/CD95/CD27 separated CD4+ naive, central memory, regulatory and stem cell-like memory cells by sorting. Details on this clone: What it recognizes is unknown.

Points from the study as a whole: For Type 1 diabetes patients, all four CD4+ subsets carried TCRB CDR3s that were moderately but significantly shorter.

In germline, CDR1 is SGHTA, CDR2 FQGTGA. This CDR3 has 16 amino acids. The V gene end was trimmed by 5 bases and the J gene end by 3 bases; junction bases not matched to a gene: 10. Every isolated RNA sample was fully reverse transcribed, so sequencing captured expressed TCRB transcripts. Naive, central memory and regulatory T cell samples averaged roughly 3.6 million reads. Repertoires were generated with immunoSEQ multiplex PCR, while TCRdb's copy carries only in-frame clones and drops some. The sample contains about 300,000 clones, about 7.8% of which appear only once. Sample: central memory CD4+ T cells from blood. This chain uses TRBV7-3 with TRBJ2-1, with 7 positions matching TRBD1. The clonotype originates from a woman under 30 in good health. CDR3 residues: CASSPSPRTGYNEQFF. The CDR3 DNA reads TGTGCCAGCAGCCCTTCCCCCAGGACAGGCTACAATGAGCAGTTCTTC. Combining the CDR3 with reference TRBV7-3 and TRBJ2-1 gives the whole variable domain GAGVSQTPSNKVTEKGKYVELRCDPISGHTALYWYRQSLGQGPEFLIYFQGTGAADDSGLPNDRFFAVRPEGSVSTLKIQRTERGDSAVYLCASSPSPRTGYNEQFFGPGTRLTVL.